Below, 29 T cell receptor beta chains from the same sample are listed, as sequenced in a study of CD8+ T cells in alopecia areata. Extracted from the samples, RNA was reverse transcribed into cDNA to serve as the sequencing template. Profiling relied on immunoSEQ multiplex PCR, and the TCRdb table lists in-frame clones only, not all of them. The sample includes under 35,000 clones, over 60% of them seen just once. What was sequenced was NKG2D-low CD8+ T cells sorted from blood. The receptors derive from a human donor with alopecia areata.

The chain combines TRBV2 with TRBJ1-5; tentatively, D is TRBD1 (6 bases). V was cut by 4 bases and J by 4 bases, with 14 bases left in between. CDR1 is SNHLY and CDR2 is FYNNEI in the germline V gene. This CDR3 contains 15 residues. The chain's CDR3 is CASSGLGGRNQPQHF. The CDR3 region has the DNA TGTGCCAGCAGTGGTCTCGGGGGGCGGAATCAGCCCCAGCATTTT.

The rearrangement uses TRBV5-1 and TRBJ2-1, with TRBD1 identical over 8 bases. CDR1 and CDR2 (germline): SGHRS, YFSETQ. CDR3 length: 16 residues. The V gene end was trimmed by 0 bases and the J gene end by 7 bases; junction bases not matched to a gene: 9. The CDR3 region has the DNA TGCGCCAGCAGCTTGGATCTGACAGGGGCCTGGAATGAGCAGTTCTTC. Encoded protein: CASSLDLTGAWNEQFF. The full variable domain, completed using reference TRBV5-1 and TRBJ2-1, is KAGVTQTPRYLIKTRGQQVTLSCSPISGHRSVSWYQQTPGQGLQFLFEYFSETQRNKGNFPGRFSGRQFSNSRSEMNVSTLELGDSALYLCASSLDLTGAWNEQFFGPGTRLTVL.

The J gene is TRBJ2-5, the V gene TRBV5-1; maybe TRBD2 (5 bases). V was shortened by 0 bases and J by 2 bases, with 11 bases between the two germline ends. The germline gives CDR1 SGHRS, CDR2 YFSETQ. The CDR3 covers 15 residues. CDR3 residues: CASSLARGLQETQYF. The CDR3 DNA is TGCGCCAGCAGCTTGGCCAGAGGGTTACAAGAGACCCAGTACTTC.

The J gene is TRBJ1-2, the V gene TRBV4-1; no firm D call. V lost 0 bases, J lost 8 bases, and 7 bases lay in between. Germline V gene lookup returns CDR1 MGHRA and CDR2 YSYEKL. The CDR3 runs 12 residues. The CDR3 nucleotides read TGCGCCAGCAGCCAAGATCCCTGGGGCTACACCTTC. Its translation is CASSQDPWGYTF.

The genes are TRBV5-4 and TRBJ1-2; D call uncertain. The CDR3 is 15 residues long. Trimming removed 2 bases at V and 0 bases at J, with 11 bases between. CDR1 and CDR2 from the germline V gene are SGHNT and YYREEE (reference sequence). CDR3 coding DNA: TGTGCCAGCAGCTTAGGCAAAACCTCTAACTATGGCTACACCTTC. It encodes CASSLGKTSNYGYTF.

The genes are TRBV29-1 and TRBJ2-1; 8 bases agree with TRBD1. The CDR3 totals 15 residues. The germline V gene encodes CDR1 SQVTM and CDR2 ANQGSEA. V trimming: 6 bases; J trimming: 2 bases; junction bases outside the gene matches: 9. In DNA, the CDR3 is TGCAGCGTCCCGGGGCGGGACAGGACCTACAATGAGCAGTTCTTC. Residues: CSVPGRDRTYNEQFF.

The chain recombines TRBV7-9 with TRBJ2-7, with D possibly matching TRBD1 (6 bases). Trimming removed 5 bases at V and 2 bases at J, with 13 bases between. From germline, CDR1 is SEHNR and CDR2 FQNEAQ (reference sequence). CDR3 length equals 14 residues. The CDR3 DNA sequence: TGTGCCAGCAGCCCTAGGACAGTTGCCTACGAGCAGTACTTC. Amino acids: CASSPRTVAYEQYF.

The chain is built from TRBV29-1 and TRBJ2-7; the D gene could be TRBD1 or TRBD2 (6 bases each). Trimming took off 3 bases at V and 5 bases at J, with 14 bases between the two ends. Germline V gives CDR1 SQVTM, CDR2 ANQGSEA. The CDR3 covers 13 residues. CDR3 DNA sequence: TGCAGCGTTGACAGCCTTAGGGGGGACGAGCAGTACTTC. Its translation is CSVDSLRGDEQYF.

The V and J genes are TRBV7-9 and TRBJ2-1; weak D call: TRBD1 (6 bases). Germline CDR1 reads SEHNR; CDR2 reads FQNEAQ (reference sequence). The V and J ends lost 2 bases and 4 bases respectively, with 12 bases between them. This CDR3 region has 15 residues. CDR3 sequence reads: CASSLRIGQYNEQFF. The CDR3 DNA sequence: TGTGCCAGCAGCTTAAGGATAGGACAGTACAATGAGCAGTTCTTC.

The V and J genes are TRBV4-1 and TRBJ1-1; the D gene is possibly TRBD1 (5 bases). The CDR3 extends over 17 amino acids. V lost 1 base and J lost 0, with 15 bases in between. Germline V gene lookup returns CDR1 MGHRA and CDR2 YSYEKL. The CDR3 DNA reads as TGCGCCAGCAGCCAAGCCGGAGGGGCAAGCATGAACACTGAAGCTTTCTTT. Translation gives CASSQAGGASMNTEAFF.

This clone was picked up a small number of times. This sequence joins TRBV6-4 and TRBJ2-2, with a tentative D call TRBD2 (5 bases). CDR1 and CDR2 from the germline V gene are MRHNA and SNTAGT. Deletions cut 7 bases from V and 2 bases from J, with 8 bases between. The CDR3 is made up of 13 amino acids. CDR3 residues: CASMEVNTGELFF. Here the CDR3 DNA reads TGTGCCAGCATGGAGGTTAACACCGGGGAGCTGTTTTTT.

A few counts support this clone. The chain uses TRBV5-6 and TRBJ2-7; 8 bases are shared with TRBD1. CDR3 length equals 15 residues. Trimming cost V 4 bases and J 2 bases; bases outside gene matches: 8. Germline CDR1 and CDR2: SGHDT and YYEEEE. The CDR3 DNA reads TGTGCCAGCAGCCAGGAAGGACAGGGTCCCTACGAGCAGTACTTC. Amino acid sequence: CASSQEGQGPYEQYF.

This clone has only a few counts. The chain carries TRBV7-9 and TRBJ2-7; 9 bases agree with TRBD2. The CDR3 runs 14 residues. In germline, CDR1 is SEHNR, CDR2 FQNEAQ (reference sequence). Trimming took 6 bases from V and 6 from J; bases not matched to a gene: 9. The CDR3 nucleotides are TGTGCCAGCAGTGAGCCTAGCGGGACCTCCGAGCAGTACTTC. This translates into CASSEPSGTSEQYF. Supplemented by reference TRBV7-9 and TRBJ2-7, the full variable domain reads DTGVSQNPRHKITKRGQNVTFRCDPISEHNRLYWYRQTLGQGPEFLTYFQNEAQLEKSRLLSDRFSAERPKGSFSTLEIQRTEQGDSAMYLCASSEPSGTSEQYFGPGTRLTVT.

This clone appeared once. V is TRBV19 and J is TRBJ2-7; possibly TRBD1 or TRBD2 for D (7 bases each). V was shortened by 7 bases and J by 3 bases, with 13 bases between the two germline ends. The CDR3 consists of 13 residues. Germline lookup yields CDR1 LNHDA and CDR2 SQIVND (reference sequence). This CDR3 is CASKPGGDYEQYF. In DNA form, the CDR3 reads TGTGCCAGTAAACCAGGGGGGGACTACGAGCAGTACTTC.

The chain couples TRBV2 to TRBJ2-7, with TRBD2 matching 13 bases. The germline CDR1 and CDR2 sequences are SNHLY and FYNNEI. The J segment lost 1 base and the V segment lost 8 bases, leaving 2 bases of the junction unmatched. This CDR3 region has 14 residues. The CDR3 DNA reads as TGTGCCAGCGGGGGACTAGCGGGGTCCTACGAGCAGTACTTC. The encoded protein is CASGGLAGSYEQYF.

In regard to this clone: At one end, the junction sequence differs from germline, possibly due to a read error. The genes are TRBV20-1 and TRBJ2-7; D unresolved. In germline, CDR1 is DFQATT, CDR2 SNEGSKA (reference sequence). The CDR3 runs 9 residues. The CDR3 loop is CSARGHGPF. Written as DNA, the CDR3 is TGCAGTGCTAGAGGGCACGGGCCCTTC.

This rearrangement joins TRBV6-1 to TRBJ2-6; 8 bases are shared with TRBD1. In germline, CDR1 is MNHNS, CDR2 SASEGT. CDR3 length equals 18 residues. V dropped 3 bases and J dropped 1; count of bases not matched to a gene: 8. CDR3 nucleotides: TGTGCCAGCAGTGACCTAACCGGACAGGGTTCTGGGGCCAACGTCCTGACTTTC. Protein product: CASSDLTGQGSGANVLTF.

The chain recombines TRBV30 with TRBJ2-2; possible D gene TRBD1, 5 bases. The CDR3 spans 17 residues. Trimming stripped 4 bases from V and 0 bases from J, with 18 bases between. Looked up from germline, CDR1 is GTSNPN and CDR2 is SVGIG (reference sequence). The CDR3 DNA is TGTGCCTGGACCAACCCACAGGAAGAAGCGAACACCGGGGAGCTGTTTTTT. Translating gives CAWTNPQEEANTGELFF.

The chain carries TRBV25-1 and TRBJ2-2, with 9 positions matching TRBD2. Trimming cost V 3 bases and J 4 bases; bases outside gene matches: 3. The CDR3 covers 15 residues. The germline V gene encodes CDR1 MGHDK and CDR2 SYGVNS. For the CDR3, the DNA is TGTGCCAGCAGTGACCTAGCGGGGCCCACCGGGGAGCTGTTTTTT. Its translation: CASSDLAGPTGELFF.

The chain uses TRBV30 and TRBJ1-4; the D gene is possibly TRBD1 (5 bases). This CDR3 is built from 14 residues. V was clipped by 0 bases and J by 7 bases, with 12 bases between them. Germline values: CDR1 GTSNPN, CDR2 SVGIG (reference sequence). The CDR3 sequence: CAWSVGQGTEKLFF. CDR3 nucleotides: TGTGCCTGGAGTGTTGGACAAGGGACTGAAAAACTGTTTTTT.

The V call is TRBV29-1, the J call TRBJ2-1, with a tentative D call TRBD2 (5 bases). Trimming cost V 2 bases and J 3 bases, with 8 bases left between them. CDR1 is SQVTM and CDR2 is ANQGSEA in the germline V gene. The CDR3 consists of 13 residues. The CDR3 spells CSVEMEDYNEQFF. In nucleotides, the CDR3 is TGCAGCGTTGAAATGGAGGACTACAATGAGCAGTTCTTC.

The chain recombines TRBV7-9 with TRBJ2-3; D might be TRBD1 or TRBD2, each matching 5 bases. V was pared by 0 bases and J by 4 bases, with 14 bases between. Germline loops: CDR1 SEHNR, CDR2 FQNEAQ (reference sequence). CDR3 length: 16 amino acids. In DNA, the CDR3 is TGTGCCAGCAGCTTAGCGGGCTACCGGGGCCCAGATACGCAGTATTTT. Protein: CASSLAGYRGPDTQYF.

The chain links TRBV12-5 to TRBJ1-1; no clear D. CDR1 and CDR2 from the germline V gene are LGHNT and FRNRAP. The CDR3 loop spans 11 amino acids. The V gene lost 6 bases and the J gene lost 2 bases, with 4 bases spanning the gap. The CDR3 sequence: CASGINTEAFF. DNA for the CDR3: TGTGCTAGTGGGATAAACACTGAAGCTTTCTTT.

This clone has just a few counts. The chain carries TRBV21-1 and TRBJ1-1; the table assigns TRBD1, which was not confirmed against the DNA. TRBV21-1 is a pseudogene. The CDR3 spans 16 residues. As DNA, the CDR3 is TGTGCCAGCAGCAAGCACAGGGGTGAGGGGAACACTGAAGCTTTCTTT. Translation: CASSKHRGEGNTEAFF.

The chain has TRBV29-1 and TRBJ2-7; TRBD2 is a possible D gene (5 bases). The CDR3 sequence is 14 residues long. CDR1 is SQVTM, CDR2 ANQGSEA, per germline. V shed 3 bases and J shed 6 bases, with 18 bases lying between them. In DNA form, the CDR3 reads TGCAGCGTTGAGTCCCCTAGCCCTGGAGGCGAGCAGTACTTC. This translates into CSVESPSPGGEQYF.

The chain recombines TRBV27 with TRBJ2-7; 7 bases agree with TRBD1. The CDR3 extends over 13 amino acids. Germline values: CDR1 MNHEY, CDR2 SMNVEV (reference sequence). V lost 6 bases, J lost 3 bases, and 5 bases stayed unmatched. CDR3 bases: TGTGCCAGCAGGTTGGGACAGAACTACGAGCAGTACTTC. Protein sequence: CASRLGQNYEQYF.

This chain joins TRBV27 and TRBJ1-1; D is unresolved. Looked up from germline, CDR1 is MNHEY and CDR2 is SMNVEV (reference sequence). With 3 bases removed from V and 0 bases from J, the gap between germline ends came to 8 bases. CDR3 length: 14 amino acids. The chain's CDR3 is CASSLGRVNTEAFF. The DNA for the CDR3 is TGTGCCAGCAGTTTGGGGAGGGTGAACACTGAAGCTTTCTTT.

The V and J genes are TRBV5-6 and TRBJ2-7; TRBD1 matches 7 bases. Germline CDR1 is SGHDT and CDR2 is YYEEEE. The length of the CDR3 is 16 residues. V was pared by 4 bases and J by 7 bases, with 17 bases of the junction left unmatched. CDR3 nucleotide sequence: TGTGCCAGCAGCCAATGGACAGGATTTGGTCAATTGGAGCAGTACTTC. It translates to CASSQWTGFGQLEQYF.

This clone is termed medium-sized. The chain carries TRBV28 and TRBJ2-2, with D possibly being TRBD1 or TRBD2 (5 bases each). The CDR3 has 16 residues. The V gene's germline CDR1 is MDHEN and CDR2 SYDVKM. Trimming took off 7 bases at V and 2 bases at J, with 17 bases between the two ends. CDR3 protein: CASTPSRDGNTGELFF. Here the CDR3 DNA reads TGTGCCAGCACCCCATCCCGGGACGGTAACACCGGGGAGCTGTTTTTT.